The present entry profiles one T cell receptor beta chain with its context. Study processing details: Amplification of reference gene primers provided the estimated nucleated cell counts. TCRdb's table, derived via immunoSEQ multiplex PCR, lists solely in-frame clones and lacks some. The V and J calls and clone size come from that table; D and trimming were worked out from the DNA. The sample consists of some 380,000 clones, around 90% of them appearing once. This record comes from a study of blood T cell repertoires in COVID-19. Across the study: The United States, Italy and Spain supplied acute and convalescent COVID-19 samples. PBMCs, B-cell-depleted T cells, or T cells were the source of the cDNA or gDNA that made up the material.

This clonotype was sampled from a man aged 18 to 29 with active or convalescent COVID-19. Material for sequencing was peripheral blood.

The CDR3 sequence is CASSVWGDLAKNIQYF. The DNA of the CDR3 is TGTGCCAGCAGCGTATGGGGGGACTTGGCCAAAAACATTCAGTACTTC. The chain employs TRBV9 and TRBJ2-4; weak D call: TRBD2 (6 bases). This CDR3 region has 16 residues. Looked up from germline, CDR1 is SGDLS and CDR2 is YYNGEE. V was clipped by 1 base and J by 1 base, with 12 bases between them.